This TCR beta chain came from a study of regulatory T cells in long-lasting Graves disease. Time point reported: persistent/refractory GD, antithyroid drugs over 5 years with positive TRAb. PBMCs provided the RNA from which the TCR library was made. For TCR beta, libraries came from iRepertoire HTBI primers and Arm-PCR of CDR3 regions. TCRdb reprocessed the multiplex PCR reads with MiXCR, giving one entry per CDR3 protein. The repertoire consists of under 500,000 distinct CDR3 sequences, with roughly 20% occurring once and the leading ten covering less than 25%. The material was peripheral blood mononuclear cells (PBMCs), obtained when the disease was refractory, from a patient treated with antithyroid drugs. This TCR was sampled from a female donor with Graves disease.

The CDR3 reads CASSGTSGRAVTGELFF. CDR3 nucleotide sequence: TGTGCCAGCAGCGGGACTAGCGGGAGGGCCGTAACCGGGGAGCTGTTTTTT. This chain uses TRBV11-2 with TRBJ2-2, with 16 nucleotides matching TRBD2. Germline V CDR1 and CDR2: SGHAT, FQNNGV. Trimming at V came to 5 bases and at J to 5 bases, leaving 5 bases not matched to a gene. This CDR3 comprises 17 residues.